A single sample gave rise to the 17 T cell receptor beta chains below, sequenced in a study of T cells after posttransplantation cyclophosphamide. Generated by immunoSEQ multiplex PCR, the TCRdb table keeps only in-frame clones and is missing some. In the table there are 1,500 or so clones, under 85% of which are singletons. Treatment was busulfan-fludarabine conditioning, a marrow graft, and cyclophosphamide on days +3 and +4. Sequences were derived from CD4+ T cells sorted from PBMCs, sampled about 220 days after allogeneic stem cell transplant with posttransplant cyclophosphamide. Receptor source: a female patient in her 60s who received an allogeneic stem cell transplant from an unrelated donor, was CMV-positive, and had acute GVHD only. Some T cells may be provided by the graft donor.

The V and J genes are TRBV6-5 and TRBJ2-5; maybe TRBD2 (6 bases). Germline V gives CDR1 MNHEY, CDR2 SVGAGI. V lost 0 bases and J lost 5, with 10 bases in between. The CDR3 extends over 14 amino acids. The CDR3 DNA reads TGTGCCAGCAGTTACTCGGCCAGCGGGGAGACCCAGTACTTC. Its protein is CASSYSASGETQYF.

This sequence joins TRBV7-2 and TRBJ2-7; 7 nucleotides match TRBD1. V gave up 5 bases and J gave up 1 base; unmatched junction bases: 8. Per the germline V gene, CDR1 is SGHTA and CDR2 is FQGNSA. The CDR3 spans 15 residues. The DNA of the CDR3 is TGTGCCAGCAGCAAACAGGGGCTCTTTTCCTACGAGCAGTACTTC. This codes for CASSKQGLFSYEQYF. The entire variable domain, with the rest obtained from reference TRBV7-2 and TRBJ2-7, is as follows: GAGVSQSPSNKVTEKGKDVELRCDPISGHTALYWYRQSLGQGLEFLIYFQGNSAPDKSGLPSDRFSAERTGGSVSTLTIQRTQQEDSAVYLCASSKQGLFSYEQYFGPGTRLTVT.

The V and J genes are TRBV28 and TRBJ1-1; a weak D match, TRBD1 (6 bases). V lost 7 bases and J lost 1, with 10 bases in between. The CDR3 is 13 amino acids. The germline CDR1 and CDR2 sequences are MDHEN and SYDVKM. CDR3 in amino acids: CASIKQGNTEAFF. In DNA form, the CDR3 reads TGTGCCAGCATAAAACAGGGGAACACTGAAGCTTTCTTT.

The chain couples TRBV27 to TRBJ2-1; 11 nucleotides agree with TRBD1. The CDR3 loop spans 17 amino acids. Germline CDR1 and CDR2: MNHEY and SMNVEV (reference sequence). V was pared by 5 bases and J by 6 bases, with 12 bases of the junction left unmatched. CDR3 in amino acids: CASSEVPGQGVGNEQFF. The CDR3, as DNA: TGTGCCAGCAGTGAGGTCCCGGGACAGGGGGTAGGCAATGAGCAGTTCTTC.

The chain has TRBV6-6 and TRBJ1-5, with D hard to call. There are 13 residues in the CDR3. Germline CDR1 and CDR2: MNHNY and SVGAGI (reference sequence). The V gene lost 5 bases and the J gene lost 1 base, with 6 bases spanning the gap. The CDR3 is CASSRGSNQPQHF. CDR3 nucleotide sequence: TGTGCCAGCAGTCGCGGGAGCAATCAGCCCCAGCATTTT.

V gene TRBV6-6 combines with J gene TRBJ2-1, with TRBD1 matching over 8 bases. J gave up 8 bases and V 6 bases, and 6 bases lay outside the gene matches. CDR1 MNHNY and CDR2 SVGAGI come from the germline V gene (reference sequence). The CDR3 loop spans 13 amino acids. CDR3 nucleotides: TGTGCCAGCAGGGATCCGGGACAGGATGAGCAGTTCTTC. It codes for CASRDPGQDEQFF.

The gene calls are TRBV11-1 and TRBJ1-5; 7 bases fit TRBD1. CDR3 length equals 14 residues. Germline CDR1 SGHAT, CDR2 FQDESV (reference sequence). V was pared by 5 bases and J by 4 bases, with 5 bases of the junction left unmatched. The CDR3 DNA sequence: TGTGCCAGCAGCCCGACAGGGAATAATCAGCCCCAGCATTTT. Translation: CASSPTGNNQPQHF.

The J gene is TRBJ1-2, the V gene TRBV4-1; 12 bases are a match to TRBD1. The CDR3 runs 14 residues. Germline V lookup: CDR1 MGHRA, CDR2 YSYEKL. The V segment lost 4 bases and the J segment 5 bases; nucleotides outside the gene matches: 2. DNA for the CDR3: TGCGCCAGCAGCCGGGACAGGGGGCAATATGGCTACACCTTC. Translation: CASSRDRGQYGYTF.

The DNA of the CDR3 is TGTGCCAGCAAAGGCGGCGGACTGGGAGTTGGCTACAATGAGCAGTTCTTC. Amino acid sequence: CASKGGGLGVGYNEQFF. The chain combines TRBV2 with TRBJ2-1, with D possibly TRBD2 on 5 matching bases. The V gene lost 7 bases and the J gene lost 3 bases, with 22 bases spanning the gap. Germline-derived CDR1 and CDR2 are SNHLY and FYNNEI. The CDR3 is 17 residues long.

This clone was observed a few times. V usage is TRBV6-1 and J usage is TRBJ1-5; 7 bases match TRBD1. Germline CDR1 and CDR2: MNHNS and SASEGT. J lost 7 bases, V lost 11 bases, and 11 bases had no gene match. CDR3 size: 13 residues. DNA for the CDR3: TGTGCCTTTCAGACAGGGCTGGGGCAGCCCCAGCATTTT. Translating gives CAFQTGLGQPQHF.

The table lists this clone with a count of one. V usage is TRBV4-1 and J usage is TRBJ1-1, with D perhaps matching TRBD1 (6 bases). The length of the CDR3 is 14 residues. The V end was cut by 6 bases, the J end by 12 bases, with 23 bases between. CDR1 is MGHRA, CDR2 YSYEKL, per germline. This chain's CDR3 is CASRPYREEGSSFF. For the CDR3, the DNA is TGCGCCAGCAGACCTTACAGGGAAGAAGGTTCATCTTTCTTT.

CDR3 sequence reads: CASSLSGEGETQYF. Written as DNA, the CDR3 is TGTGCCAGCAGCTTATCCGGGGAGGGGGAGACCCAGTACTTC. The rearrangement uses TRBV7-9 and TRBJ2-5; 7 bases line up with TRBD2. Per germline, CDR1 SEHNR and CDR2 FQNEAQ (reference sequence). Trimming at V came to 2 bases and at J to 5 bases, leaving 5 bases not matched to a gene. This CDR3 contains 14 residues.

This chain links TRBV27 with TRBJ1-2, with 8 bases lining up with TRBD1. V lost 2 bases to trimming and J lost 7 bases; unmatched junction nucleotides: 6. CDR3 length: 14 residues. Germline V CDR1 and CDR2: MNHEY, SMNVEV (reference sequence). CDR3 DNA: TGTGCCAGCAGTTTAGGCAGGGGGCGTTCTGGCTACACCTTC. The encoded protein is CASSLGRGRSGYTF.

The chain employs TRBV2 and TRBJ2-2, with D possibly matching TRBD2 (5 bases). Germline V gene data show CDR1 as SNHLY and CDR2 as FYNNEI. The V gene lost 5 bases and the J gene lost 8 bases, with 9 bases spanning the gap. The CDR3 loop spans 12 amino acids. CDR3 loop: CASSLRGGELFF. The DNA of the CDR3 is TGTGCCAGCAGTCTTCGGGGTGGGGAGCTGTTTTTT.

The gene calls are TRBV30 and TRBJ2-1; 13 bases map to TRBD2. The CDR3 consists of 18 residues. V was clipped by 4 bases and J by 2 bases; unmatched bases: 11. Germline CDR1 is GTSNPN and CDR2 is SVGIG (reference sequence). The CDR3 reads CAWIGGTSGTTAYNEQFF. The DNA of the CDR3 is TGTGCCTGGATTGGGGGGACTAGCGGGACCACCGCCTACAATGAGCAGTTCTTC.

This clone is a singleton in its sample. V usage is TRBV2 and J usage is TRBJ2-7; 8 positions match TRBD1. CDR3 size: 14 residues. The J segment lost 4 bases and the V segment lost 6 bases, leaving 8 bases of the junction unmatched. Germline lookup yields CDR1 SNHLY and CDR2 FYNNEI. CDR3 sequence reads: CASRSAGGVYEQYF. CDR3 sequence (DNA): TGTGCCAGCAGGTCTGCAGGGGGCGTATACGAGCAGTACTTC.

This clone was seen a few times. The chain combines TRBV14 with TRBJ2-1; 7 bases map to TRBD1. The CDR3 spans 15 residues. Germline V gene sequence: CDR1 SGHDN, CDR2 FVKESK. V dropped 0 bases and J dropped 9; count of bases not matched to a gene: 8. For the CDR3, the DNA is TGTGCCAGCAGCCAAGACCCTGACAGGGCGCGTGAGCAGTTCTTC. Its translation: CASSQDPDRAREQFF.